This TCR beta chain was captured by sequencing in a study of blood T cells in healthy people across ages. Next came a second PCR, run for about 6 to 12 cycles, which used a sample-barcoded 5' primer along with a J-beta primer mix. TCRdb reprocessed the 5' RACE reads with MiXCR, giving one entry per CDR3 protein. The table has more than 800,000 distinct CDR3 sequences, 25% to 35% seen once. This clonotype was seen many times. Germline loops: CDR1 SGHVS, CDR2 FQNEAQ. The length of the CDR3 is 13 residues. The V end lost 5 bases, the J end lost 1 base, and 8 bases lay between the germline ends. The rearrangement uses TRBV7-8 and TRBJ2-5, with D possibly TRBD2 on 6 matching bases. The origin of this receptor is an elderly woman in good health. Sequencing was carried out using blood. Written as DNA, the CDR3 is TGTGCCAGCAGCGCGGGGACCCAAGAGACCCAGTACTTC. It translates to CASSAGTQETQYF.